Listed below are T cell receptor beta chains from one sample, sequenced in a study of T cell responses to AZD1222 COVID-19 vaccine. Measured with immunoSEQ multiplex PCR; TCRdb has only the in-frame clones, and not every one. The sample has fewer than 120,000 clones, about 95% seen once. The sample consisted of peripheral blood, taken 28 days after the second AZD1222 dose. The receptors shown here come from an adult who received the AZD1222 COVID-19 vaccine. Each CDR3 is given with its conserved first and last residue. The D gene is left open where the match is weak. Expanded clones get a size class; other rows say once, few or many, or leave the size out.

>TRBV7-8|TRBD2|TRBJ2-7|NA
TGTGCCAGCAGCTTAGGTCTAGCGGGGGTTTACGAGCAGTACTTC
CASSLGLAGVYEQYF
>TRBV18|NA|TRBJ1-2|NA
TGTGCCAGCTCACCGCGGGCAGGACCTGGCTACACCTTC
CASSPRAGPGYTF
>TRBV6-6|NA|TRBJ1-3|NA
TGTGCCAGCAGTCCTTTTGAGGAGACGGGCCAGAGGAACACCATATATTTT
CASSPFEETGQRNTIYF
>TRBV5-8|TRBD1|TRBJ1-2|NA
TGTGCCAGTAACAGGGGGGGAAACTATGGCTACACCTTC
CASNRGGNYGYTF
>TRBV2|TRBD1|TRBJ2-7|once
TGTGCCAGCAGGATTACAGGGGCCCTCTACTCCTACGAGCAGTACTTC
CASRITGALYSYEQYF
>TRBV7-8|NA|TRBJ1-1|NA
TGTGCCAGCAGCTTCGCGATCCCACCCTTTGCTTTCTTT
CASSFAIPPFAFF
>TRBV5-1|NA|TRBJ2-3|NA
TGCGCCAGCAGCGGGCGGGATACGCAGTATTTT
CASSGRDTQYF
>TRBV3-1/TRBV3-2|NA|TRBJ1-2|NA
TGTGCCAGCAGCCAAGATCAGAGACAGCGCTATGGCTACACCTTC
CASSQDQRQRYGYTF
>TRBV18|TRBD2|TRBJ2-7|NA
TGTGCCAGCTCACCACAGATTGGGACTAGCGGGGATACCTACGAGCAGTACTTC
CASSPQIGTSGDTYEQYF
>TRBV5-5|NA|TRBJ1-1|NA
TGTGCCAGCAGCTCGCTACCCGTCATAGGGACGGCTCGGATGAACACTGAAGCTTTCTTT
CASSSLPVIGTARMNTEAFF
>TRBV18|TRBD1|TRBJ1-5|NA
TGTGCCAGCTCAAGAGGGACAGCGCCAAATCAGCCCCAGCATTTT
CASSRGTAPNQPQHF
>TRBV6-5|TRBD1|TRBJ2-2|NA
TGTGCCAGCAGGGTCGAGCAGGGGGCCGCCGGGGAGCTGTTTTTT
CASRVEQGAAGELFF
>TRBV7-9|NA|TRBJ1-2|NA
TGTGCCAGCAGCCCACTAAGAGTTAGGGGCGGCTATGGCTACACCTTC
CASSPLRVRGGYGYTF
>TRBV2|NA|TRBJ1-2|NA
TGTGCCCTGGAGCGGGGTTTGGGCTATGGCTACACCTTC
CALERGLGYGYTF
>TRBV6-5|NA|TRBJ2-7|NA
TGTGCCAGCAGTTCTATGATCGGGACAAACGCACCGGTTAACTTC
CASSSMIGTNAPVNF
>TRBV14|TRBD2|TRBJ2-1|NA
TGTGCCAGCAGCCAAGATAAGATTAGCGGGAGGGCCTACAATGAGCAGTTCTTC
CASSQDKISGRAYNEQFF
>TRBV6-5|NA|TRBJ2-3|NA
TGTGCCAGCAGTTACTCGATGCCAGGGTCAGATACGCAGTATTTT
CASSYSMPGSDTQYF
>TRBV3-1/TRBV3-2|NA|TRBJ1-6|once
TGTGCCAGCAGCCAAACCGGGGGAATGGGAGCACCCCTCCACTTT
CASSQTGGMGAPLHF
>TRBV9|NA|TRBJ2-1|once
TGTGCCAGCAGCGTAGCGAGCGGCAACGGGAATGAGCAGTTCTTC
CASSVASGNGNEQFF
>TRBV6-5|TRBD2|TRBJ2-7|NA
TGTGCCAGCAGTAAGAGCGGGGGGGGACCCTACGAGCAGTACTTC
CASSKSGGGPYEQYF
>TRBV3-1/TRBV3-2|NA|TRBJ2-1|NA
TGTGCCAGCAGCAAACGGACGGAAGGTGAGCAGTTCTTC
CASSKRTEGEQFF
>TRBV25-1|NA|TRBJ1-1|NA
TGTGCCAGCGGCCCGGGCCCTGAAGCTTTCTTT
CASGPGPEAFF
>TRBV5-1|NA|TRBJ2-7|NA
TGCGCCAGCAGCTTGGCCGCGGGTTTAGAGCAGTACTTC
CASSLAAGLEQYF
>TRBV10-3|NA|TRBJ2-5|NA
TGTGCCATCCGGGCCGAGGGGGAGACCCAGTACTTC
CAIRAEGETQYF
>TRBV6-5|NA|TRBJ2-7|NA
TGTGCCAGCACGGACAGCTCCTACGAGCAGTACTTC
CASTDSSYEQYF
>TRBV3-1/TRBV3-2|NA|TRBJ1-4|few
TGTGCCAGCAGCCTACACCACAGAGCAACTAATGAAAAACTGTTTTTT
CASSLHHRATNEKLFF
>TRBV6-5|NA|TRBJ2-7|NA
TGTGCCAGCAGTTTTTCAGGGGCCGGGAACCCCTACGAGCAGTACTTC
CASSFSGAGNPYEQYF
>TRBV7-2|TRBD1|TRBJ1-6|NA
TGTGCCAGCAGACGGAGGATGACAGGGGGATCACCCCTCCACTTT
CASRRRMTGGSPLHF
>TRBV11-2|TRBD2|TRBJ2-7|once
TGTGCCAGCAGACGACTAGCGGACCCCTACGAGCAGTACTTC
CASRRLADPYEQYF
>TRBV7-7|NA|TRBJ2-3|NA
TGTGCCAGCAGCGCGGGATTCCGGGATACGCAGTATTTT
CASSAGFRDTQYF
>TRBV5-5|NA|TRBJ2-1|once
TGTGCCAGCAGCTTGGCGGACTTCGATGAGCAGTTCTTC
CASSLADFDEQFF
>TRBV5-1|TRBD2|TRBJ2-7|once
TGCGCCAGCAGCTTGGCCACTAGCGGGGACTACGAGCAGTACTTC
CASSLATSGDYEQYF
>TRBV3-1/TRBV3-2|TRBD1|TRBJ1-1|NA
TGTGCCAGCAGCCAAGGACAGGGTTACACTGAAGCTTTCTTT
CASSQGQGYTEAFF
>TRBV6-5|NA|TRBJ1-4|NA
TGTGCCAGCAGTTACCACGGCGGGTCTAATGAAAAACTGTTTTTT
CASSYHGGSNEKLFF
>TRBV6-5|NA|TRBJ2-2|NA
TGTGCCAGTCCAGGGCCGAACACCGGGGAGCTGTTTTTT
CASPGPNTGELFF
>TRBV7-9|NA|TRBJ1-4|NA
TGTGCCAGCAGCCCCGGGGAGGGGACTAATGAAAAACTGTTTTTT
CASSPGEGTNEKLFF
>TRBV7-8|NA|TRBJ1-5|NA
TGTGCCAGCAGCTTAGCGGGAAGGGCAGGAGTCAATCAGCCCCAGCATTTT
CASSLAGRAGVNQPQHF
>TRBV30|TRBD1|TRBJ1-5|few
TGTGCCTGGAGCCGGGACAGGGGGCAAAGCAATCAGCCCCAGCATTTT
CAWSRDRGQSNQPQHF
>TRBV5-1|TRBD2|TRBJ2-7|NA
TGCGCCAGCAGCTTGACTAGCGGGGGAGGGGCCTACGAGCAGTACTTC
CASSLTSGGGAYEQYF
>TRBV27|NA|TRBJ2-7|NA
TGTGCCAGCAGAATAGGGGGGAGGCTCTCCTACGAGCAGTACTTC
CASRIGGRLSYEQYF
>TRBV5-8|TRBD1|TRBJ1-1|NA
TGTGCCAGCAGCCCCCAGGGATGGACAGGCCTCACTGAAGCTTTCTTT
CASSPQGWTGLTEAFF
>TRBV5-1|NA|TRBJ1-1|NA
TGCGCCAGCAGCTTGGTGGTGGGGGACACTGAAGCTTTCTTT
CASSLVVGDTEAFF
>TRBV9|TRBD1|TRBJ2-7|NA
TGTGCCAGCAGCGCCGGACAGGGGGAAGCGCAGTACTTC
CASSAGQGEAQYF
>TRBV13|TRBD1|TRBJ2-7|NA
TGTGCCAGCAGCTTCGGGACAGGTATCTACGAGCAGTACTTC
CASSFGTGIYEQYF
>TRBV27|NA|TRBJ1-5|NA
TGTGCCAGCAGTTTAGGGGGGCTTCAGCCCCAGCATTTT
CASSLGGLQPQHF
>TRBV24-1|NA|TRBJ2-2|NA
TGTGCCACCAGTGATATCTCCGGGGAGCTGTTTTTT
CATSDISGELFF
>TRBV7-6|NA|TRBJ1-5|NA
TGTGCCAGCAGCTTAGCGGGCGGACAGACCCAGCATTTT
CASSLAGGQTQHF
>TRBV5-8|TRBD1|TRBJ2-2|NA
TGTGCCAGCAGACGGAAGACAGGGGGCTCTCACGGGGAGCTGTTTTTT
CASRRKTGGSHGELFF
>TRBV6-1|NA|TRBJ1-5|NA
TGTGCCAGCAGTGCTCCGGGGGGAGGGTTAGCACAGCCCCAGCATTTT
CASSAPGGGLAQPQHF
>TRBV4-1|TRBD1|TRBJ2-7|NA
TGCGCCAGCAGCCCAGACAGGGGGGGGTACGAGCAGTACTTC
CASSPDRGGYEQYF
>TRBV7-6|NA|TRBJ1-5|NA
TGTGCCAGCAGCTTGTCAGGGGCGAGCAATCAGCCCCAGCATTTT
CASSLSGASNQPQHF
>TRBV7-8|NA|TRBJ1-6|NA
TGTGCCAGCAGCTTGGATTCACCCCTCCACTTT
CASSLDSPLHF
>TRBV4-1|NA|TRBJ1-1|NA
TGCGCCAGCAGCCAAGATCGGGGGGGGATGAACACTGAAGCTTTCTTT
CASSQDRGGMNTEAFF
>TRBV5-1|NA|TRBJ1-1|NA
TGCGCCAGCTCCGGGAGGATGAACACTGAAGCTTTCTTT
CASSGRMNTEAFF
>TRBV27|TRBD2|TRBJ2-7|NA
TGTGCCAGCAGTTTCTCGGGACTAGCGGGAGCGCTCTACGAGCAGTACTTC
CASSFSGLAGALYEQYF
>TRBV6-1|NA|TRBJ1-2|NA
TGTGCCAGCAGTGAACGAGGTCAGAAATTCTATGGCTACACCTTC
CASSERGQKFYGYTF
>TRBV5-4|TRBD1|TRBJ1-1|NA
TGTGCCAGCAGTACAGGGGGCGCCGGGGGTGAAGCTTTCTTT
CASSTGGAGGEAFF
>TRBV18|TRBD1|TRBJ1-2|NA
TGTGCCAGCTCACCGCTTCGGATAGGGGGCAAGATGGACTATGGCTACACCTTC
CASSPLRIGGKMDYGYTF
>TRBV6-6|NA|TRBJ2-7|NA
TGTGCCAGACCGGCATCCAGAGGGCCCTACGAGCAGTACTTC
CARPASRGPYEQYF
>TRBV28|TRBD1|TRBJ1-2|NA
TGTGCCAGCAGTCCATCCGGGACAGTCTATGGCTACACCTTC
CASSPSGTVYGYTF